This T cell receptor (beta chain) was identified in a study of OX40 agonist ivuxolimab in advanced cancers. Study overall: Mean age around 60 years, range 23 to 79; approximately 80% male. Participants could have had prior anti-PD-1, anti-PD-L1 or anti-CTLA-4 therapy, and around 43% had some. Notes on the study in general: Clonal expansion was seen in CD4+ and CD8+ blood T cells by week 6 at 0.1 to 3.0 mg/kg. Low normalized T-cell clonal expansion also characterized some of the nonresponders.

On this clone itself: The antigen remains undetermined.

The data were produced by immunoSEQ multiplex PCR, yet TCRdb's version contains in-frame clones alone and is incomplete. The profile shows tens of thousands of clones, approximately 90% of them singletons. The sample in question was CD4+ or CD8+ T cells sorted from blood, obtained in a trial of the OX40 agonist ivuxolimab. The sequence derives from an adult with an advanced solid tumor such as melanoma, head and neck, liver or kidney cancer.

The CDR3 sequence is CASRPGQGVDGYTF. In DNA form, the CDR3 reads TGTGCCAGCAGACCAGGACAGGGCGTTGATGGCTACACCTTC. The V gene is TRBV6-5, the J gene TRBJ1-2; TRBD1 matches 8 bases. The germline gives CDR1 MNHEY, CDR2 SVGAGI. There are 14 residues in the CDR3. With V trimmed by 6 bases and J by 6 bases, 9 bases remained unmatched.